A single sample is the source of the 3 T cell receptor beta chains below, sequenced in a study of T cell repertoires in ileal Crohn's disease. TCRdb's table, derived via immunoSEQ multiplex PCR, lists solely in-frame clones and lacks some. The data contain some 16,000 clones, approximately 94% of them seen just once; the ten biggest clones take up approximately 3.6%. The specimen was ileal tissue. The receptors shown here come from an adult with Crohn's disease.

The rearrangement uses TRBV6-1 and TRBJ2-1; the D gene is possibly TRBD1 (5 bases). From germline, CDR1 is MNHNS and CDR2 SASEGT. V lost 0 bases and J 3 bases, leaving 9 bases between the germline ends. The CDR3 runs to 15 residues. The CDR3 spells CASSEAWGLYNEQFF. Here the CDR3 DNA reads TGTGCCAGCAGTGAAGCGTGGGGCCTCTACAATGAGCAGTTCTTC.

V is TRBV19 and J is TRBJ1-2, with a possible D match to TRBD1 (6 bases). The germline V gene has CDR1 LNHDA and CDR2 SQIVND (reference sequence). Trimming cost V 5 bases and J 4 bases, with 17 bases left between them. The CDR3 contains 15 residues. The CDR3 sequence: CASSVTGIGIYGYTF. The DNA of the CDR3 is TGTGCCAGTAGTGTCACAGGGATTGGAATCTATGGCTACACCTTC. The whole variable domain, filled in from reference TRBV19 and TRBJ1-2, reads DGGITQSPKYLFRKEGQNVTLSCEQNLNHDAMYWYRQDPGQGLRLIYYSQIVNDFQKGDIAEGYSVSREKKESFPLTVTSAQKNPTAFYLCASSVTGIGIYGYTFGSGTRLTVV.

This clone came up once. CDR3: CASSQGLAGDTQYF. The CDR3 coding sequence is TGTGCCAGTAGTCAGGGACTAGCGGGAGATACGCAGTATTTT. This chain joins TRBV19 and TRBJ2-3; 12 bases line up with TRBD2. V was clipped by 5 bases and J by 5 bases; unmatched bases: 2. Looked up from germline, CDR1 is LNHDA and CDR2 is SQIVND (reference sequence). This CDR3 is built from 14 residues.